This TCR beta chain was documented in a study of long-term antiretroviral therapy in people with HIV (dated by TCRdb to between 2021 and 2024). About the full investigation: Collection of the earliest samples took place about a decade ahead of the 2015 WHO recommendation for immediate ART, at a time when ART was typically delayed until CD4 counts fell. Whether ART initiation and durable HIV suppression were associated with changes in peripheral blood TRB repertoire composition and diversity was tested in a retrospective serial study. Of the approximately 28 participants with HIV, approximately twelve were female. No cross-contamination during QIAcube processing was seen in test extractions of a monoclonal T-cell line run alongside 33 polyclonal samples. A total of around 200 cryopreserved PBMC samples were contributed to the cohort by 30 adults with confirmed HIV infection, with samples collected serially over a mean of approximately six years (range 1-12). What the authors observed across the whole study: ART initiation was associated with a significant increase in TRB diversity, but diversity stayed significantly below transplant donor controls even after long-term ART. Expanded TRB clones identified before ART initiation dominated the repertoire across all time points, though the dominance fluctuated and decreased in many PLHIV after ART. Narrower CDR3 length ranges were observed in HIV repertoires than in controls, and an antigen-experienced repertoire with only a slight naive shift after ART was suggested by the network structure. The samples span the years 2004 to 2017, and the ART regimens used may be less effective than current regimens. Inferences about post-ART repertoire changes were limited because no data were available on ART adherence, viral resistance or therapy changes. Since PBMC availability was limited, sequencing covered only the TCR beta chain, with no alpha chain pairing. Because pre-ART samples had limited cell numbers, profiling was done on unsorted PBMC rather than on sorted CD4+ and CD8+ T cells.

The trim is 3 bases for V and 13 bases for J, with a gap of 13 bases between the germline ends. The germline V gene encodes CDR1 SGHTA and CDR2 FQGNSA. The CDR3 numbers 12 residues from cysteine through phenylalanine. Only the CDR3 DNA is retained, 36 bases long and in frame from the first base. Inclusion was restricted to participants for whom at least one PBMC sample before ART initiation and at least two post-ART samples were available. Every participant with HIV received treatment in the United States of America. Before DNA extraction, cryopreserved samples of roughly 0.9-10 million PBMC were thawed and then washed. At the time of the earliest PBMC sample, participants with HIV were aged between roughly 20 and 54 years. Per participant, PBMC samples came from 1-4 timepoints prior to ART initiation and 2-8 timepoints following ART initiation, for a median of 7 samples. For every participant, serial HIV viral load, CD4+ T-cell count, ART history and demographic data were obtained. Using a Qiagen kit on a QIAcube, genomic DNA was extracted from unsorted PBMC, with samples processed in batches of 12.

In the case of this clone: Its antigen is still unknown. The sample holds no much larger clone one base away, and base qualities are not on file.

Sequencing of the TRB variable region was done with the immunoSEQ hsTCRB v3.0 assay at survey level resolution. A depth of about 40,000-50,000 T-cell genomes per sample was targeted for TRB sequencing. TRB libraries were pooled and sequenced on an Illumina MiSeq using a v3 150-cycle kit. Regarding the original processing steps: Repertoire analysis ran in R within a reproducible Nextflow workflow covering QC, data transformation and analysis. LymphoSeq2, an R package for exploring AIRR-Seq data, was used to implement the custom analyses. Several samples that yielded fewer than 5000 total TRB sequences were excluded, so that 150 to 200 HIV repertoires were analyzed. Among the 200 or so HIV repertoires that were kept, some 61 were collected before ART initiation and roughly 130 were collected after ART initiation. Repertoires were downsampled to 5000 TRB nucleotide sequences, and summary statistics were averaged over 100 downsampling iterations. TRB sequences were retained for analysis only if CDR3 regions of at least seven amino acids were present. A Shannon entropy-derived clonality score and the Gini coefficient were used to measure diversity. In the repertoire networks, any two of the top 5000 CDR3 amino acid sequences were linked whenever the two sequences differed by an edit distance of one. Antigen specificity groups and MHC restriction were predicted for TRB CDR3 amino acid sequences with GLIPH2. Known CMV, EBV, HIV or tissue antigen associations were flagged by matching CDR3 amino acid sequences against VDJdb and McPAS-TCR. Pre-ART, post-ART and control groups were compared with Wilcoxon signed-rank tests and Holm-Bonferroni correction. The table was pulled from immuneACCESS by TCRdb, which kept in-frame rearrangements only. Such tables lose some clones; where checked, under half of the loss comes from unresolved V genes, and the rest has no known cause. V and J calls and clone size are copied from that table; D and trimming were computed from the DNA. Recorded for this sample are tens of thousands of clones; around 86% of them occurred a single time. The leading ten clones occupy around 8.4% of the sample.

The chain is made from TRBV7-2 and TRBJ1-5; the D segment could be TRBD1, given 5 matching bases. Here the sequenced sample was unsorted PBMCs, taken 0.2 years before starting antiretroviral therapy. The origin of this receptor is a young man with HIV. CDR3 protein: CASSFDRDQQHF. The DNA sequence follows: TGTGCCAGCAGCTTCGACCGGGACCAACAGCATTTT. The full variable domain, completed from the reference TRBV7-2 and TRBJ1-5 proteins outside the CDR3, reads GAGVSQSPSNKVTEKGKDVELRCDPISGHTALYWYRQSLGQGLEFLIYFQGNSAPDKSGLPSDRFSAERTGGSVSTLTIQRTQQEDSAVYLCASSFDRDQQHFGDGTRLSIL.